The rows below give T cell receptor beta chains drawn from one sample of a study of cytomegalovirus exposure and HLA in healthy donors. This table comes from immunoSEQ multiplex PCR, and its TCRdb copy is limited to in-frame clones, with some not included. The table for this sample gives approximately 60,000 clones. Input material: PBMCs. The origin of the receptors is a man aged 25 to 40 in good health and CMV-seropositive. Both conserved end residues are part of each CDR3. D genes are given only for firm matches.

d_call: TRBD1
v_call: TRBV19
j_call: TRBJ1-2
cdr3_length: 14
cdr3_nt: TGTGCCAGTAGCGTGCGGGACAGAGACTATGGCTACACCTTC
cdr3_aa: CASSVRDRDYGYTF

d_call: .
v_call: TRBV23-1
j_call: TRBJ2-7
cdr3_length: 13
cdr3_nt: TGCGCCAGCAGCCAAGTCCCATCCTACGAGCAGTACTTC
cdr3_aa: CASSQVPSYEQYF

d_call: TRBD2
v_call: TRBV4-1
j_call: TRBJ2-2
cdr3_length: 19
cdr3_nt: TGCGCCAGCAGCTACTCTCCGGCAGCGGGAGGGGTGAACACCGGGGAGCTGTTTTTT
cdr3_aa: CASSYSPAAGGVNTGELFF

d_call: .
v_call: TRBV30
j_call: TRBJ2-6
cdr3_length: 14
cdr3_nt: TGTGCCTGGAGTCAGGGCTCTGGGGCCAACGTCCTGACTTTC
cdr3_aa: CAWSQGSGANVLTF

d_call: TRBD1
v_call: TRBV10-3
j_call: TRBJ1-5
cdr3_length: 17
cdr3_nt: TGTGCCATCAGTGAGCCGGGGACAGGCTATAGCAATCAGCCCCAGCATTTT
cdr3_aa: CAISEPGTGYSNQPQHF

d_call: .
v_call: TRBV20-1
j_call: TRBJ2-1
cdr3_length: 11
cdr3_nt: TGCAGTGCTAGGGACTTCGGCGGGCAGTTCTTC
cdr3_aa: CSARDFGGQFF

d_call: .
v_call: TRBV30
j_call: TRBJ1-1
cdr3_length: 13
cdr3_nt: TGTGCCTGGAGGCCGGGGTCGAACACTGAAGCTTTCTTT
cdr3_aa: CAWRPGSNTEAFF

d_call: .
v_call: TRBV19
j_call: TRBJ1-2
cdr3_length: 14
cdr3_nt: TGTGCCAGTAGTGGAGAAGGGGGGGACTATGGCTACACCTTC
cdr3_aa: CASSGEGGDYGYTF

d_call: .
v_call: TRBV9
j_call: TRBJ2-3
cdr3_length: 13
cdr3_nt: TGTGCCAGCAGCGTACTCGGGGCAGATACGCAGTATTTT
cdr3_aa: CASSVLGADTQYF

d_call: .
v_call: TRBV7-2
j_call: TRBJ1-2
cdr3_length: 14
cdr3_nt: TGTGCCAGCAGCTTAGCCCGGGAAGAGTATGGCTACACCTTC
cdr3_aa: CASSLAREEYGYTF

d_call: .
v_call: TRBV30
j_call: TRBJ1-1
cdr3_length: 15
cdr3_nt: TGTGCCTTGGATTGGGGGGATAGAATGAACACTGAAGCTTTCTTT
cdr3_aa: CALDWGDRMNTEAFF

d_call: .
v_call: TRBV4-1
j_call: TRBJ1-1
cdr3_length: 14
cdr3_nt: TGCGCCAGCAGCCAAGAGGCAGGCAGCACTGAAGCTTTCTTT
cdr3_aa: CASSQEAGSTEAFF

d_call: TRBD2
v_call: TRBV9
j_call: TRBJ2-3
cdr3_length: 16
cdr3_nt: TGTGCCAGCAGCGCACGGGAGGGGAGACACACAGATACGCAGTATTTT
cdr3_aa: CASSAREGRHTDTQYF

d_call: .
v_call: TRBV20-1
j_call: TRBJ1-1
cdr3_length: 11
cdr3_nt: TGCAGTGCTAGAGGCGGGACTGAAGCTTTCTTT
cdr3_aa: CSARGGTEAFF

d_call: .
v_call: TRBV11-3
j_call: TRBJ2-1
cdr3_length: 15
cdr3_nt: TGTGCCAGCAGCACCTCTAACGGGGGGCGAGGTGAGCAGTTCTTC
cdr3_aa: CASSTSNGGRGEQFF

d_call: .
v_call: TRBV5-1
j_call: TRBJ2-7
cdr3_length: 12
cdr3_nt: TGCGCCAGCAGCTTCCAGGGGGGCGAGCAGTACTTC
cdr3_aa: CASSFQGGEQYF

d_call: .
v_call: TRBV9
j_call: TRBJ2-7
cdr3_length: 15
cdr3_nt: TGTGCCAGCAGCCCTGAGGCCAGGACAGCCTACGAGCAGTACTTC
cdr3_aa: CASSPEARTAYEQYF

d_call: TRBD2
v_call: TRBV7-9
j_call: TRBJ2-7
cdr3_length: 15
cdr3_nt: TGTGCCAGCAGCCTAGAACTAGCGAGTCCCTACGAGCAGTACTTC
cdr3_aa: CASSLELASPYEQYF

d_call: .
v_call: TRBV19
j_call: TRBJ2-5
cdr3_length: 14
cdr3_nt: TGTGCCAGTAGTATAACAGGGTTTTCGGAGACCCAGTACTTC
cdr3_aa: CASSITGFSETQYF